Below, 14 T cell receptor beta chains from the same sample are listed, as sequenced in a study of beta chain features in type 1 diabetes. Whole-study results and caveats: Significant though moderate, a shortening of TCRB CDR3s appeared in all four CD4+ subsets of Type 1 diabetes patients.

For these TCRs, the target antigens are not known. TCRB transcripts that were expressed got sequenced, as all of the isolated RNA had been reverse transcribed. Data came from immunoSEQ multiplex PCR; TCRdb stores just in-frame clones and leaves some out. The table lists roughly 280,000 clones, about 23% of them singletons. What was sequenced was naive CD4+ T cells from blood. The receptors derive from a woman aged 30 to 39 with type 1 diabetes.

The chain carries TRBV29-1 and TRBJ1-2, with D possibly TRBD1 on 6 matching bases. The CDR3 totals 12 residues. Germline V gene lookup returns CDR1 SQVTM and CDR2 ANQGSEA. V lost 6 bases and J 4 bases, leaving 12 bases between the germline ends. This chain's CDR3 is CSVQGFSYGYTF. In DNA, the CDR3 is TGCAGCGTACAGGGTTTCAGCTATGGCTACACCTTC.

The V call is TRBV15, the J call TRBJ1-2, with a weak D call TRBD1 (5 bases). The germline V gene encodes CDR1 LNHNV and CDR2 YYDKDF (reference sequence). V was clipped by 1 base and J by 10 bases, with 16 bases between them. The CDR3 contains 14 residues. The CDR3 spells CATSRGAAGVDYTF. CDR3 bases: TGTGCCACCAGCAGAGGGGCAGCGGGGGTGGACTACACCTTC.

The CDR3 DNA reads TGCAGTGGAATCAGGGGAGAGACCCAGTACTTC. This translates into CSGIRGETQYF. The chain combines TRBV20-1 with TRBJ2-5; maybe TRBD1 (6 bases). The CDR3 length is 11 residues. CDR1 DFQATT and CDR2 SNEGSKA come from the germline V gene (reference sequence). V was cut by 7 bases and J by 4 bases, with 10 bases left in between.

This clone came up a few times. The V and J genes are TRBV7-9 and TRBJ2-2; TRBD2 matches 11 bases. The CDR3 is made up of 15 amino acids. CDR1 and CDR2 (germline): SEHNR, FQNEAQ (reference sequence). Unmatched junction bases numbered 1, after V lost 7 bases and J lost 0 bases. The CDR3 protein is CASTSGRTNTGELFF. CDR3 DNA sequence: TGTGCCAGCACTAGCGGGAGGACGAACACCGGGGAGCTGTTTTTT.

This clone was seen only a few times. The chain employs TRBV5-1 and TRBJ2-7, with D tentatively TRBD2 (6 bases). The germline V gene encodes CDR1 SGHRS and CDR2 YFSETQ. This CDR3 has 13 amino acids. Deletions cut 4 bases from V and 3 bases from J, with 11 bases between. The CDR3 loop is CASSGTGVYEQYF. CDR3 coding DNA: TGCGCCAGCAGCGGGACTGGAGTCTACGAGCAGTACTTC.

This sequence joins TRBV9 and TRBJ2-7, with D possibly TRBD1 on 6 matching bases. V was clipped by 3 bases and J by 3 bases, with 19 bases between them. CDR3 length: 16 residues. Germline CDR1 is SGDLS and CDR2 is YYNGEE. CDR3 DNA: TGTGCCAGCAGCGGTTCAGGGGTTTATGGGGTCTACGAGCAGTACTTC. Protein: CASSGSGVYGVYEQYF.

The sample holds a few counts of this clone. The genes are TRBV11-2 and TRBJ2-1; D is ambiguous. The V and J ends lost 1 base and 9 bases respectively, with 7 bases between them. This CDR3 has 12 amino acids. CDR1 and CDR2 from the germline V gene are SGHAT and FQNNGV. The CDR3 DNA follows: TGTGCCAGCAGCTTAGCCGTTAGTGAGCAGTTCTTC. Encoded protein: CASSLAVSEQFF. The full variable domain, rest sourced from reference TRBV11-2 and TRBJ2-1, is EAGVAQSPRYKIIEKRQSVAFWCNPISGHATLYWYQQILGQGPKLLIQFQNNGVVDDSQLPKDRFSAERLKGVDSTLKIQPAKLEDSAVYLCASSLAVSEQFFGPGTRLTVL.

The chain recombines TRBV25-1 with TRBJ2-5; 10 positions agree with TRBD2. The CDR3 extends over 15 amino acids. V lost 0 bases and J lost 5; bases outside the gene matches: 3. The germline CDR1 and CDR2 sequences are MGHDK and SYGVNS. CDR3 sequence (DNA): TGTGCCAGCAGTGAATACTCTAGCGGGAGCGAGACCCAGTACTTC. It specifies CASSEYSSGSETQYF.

V usage is TRBV4-2 and J usage is TRBJ2-7, with D tentatively TRBD1 (5 bases). CDR1 and CDR2 from the germline V gene are LGHNA and YNFKEQ. CDR3 size: 13 residues. The V end was cut by 1 base, the J end by 7 bases, with 11 bases between. The CDR3 region has the DNA TGTGCCAGCAGCCAAGTACAGGTTCGGGAGCAGTACTTC. Its translation is CASSQVQVREQYF.

A few counts support this clone. This chain uses TRBV30 with TRBJ1-5, with 8 positions matching TRBD1. From germline, CDR1 is GTSNPN and CDR2 SVGIG (reference sequence). The CDR3 is 13 residues long. The J segment lost 5 bases and the V segment lost 3 bases, leaving 3 bases of the junction unmatched. The CDR3 sequence: CAWRAGGDQPQHF. The DNA for the CDR3 is TGTGCCTGGAGGGCAGGGGGCGATCAGCCCCAGCATTTT.

Only a few counts were recorded for this clone. The chain carries TRBV9 and TRBJ1-5; TRBD1 matches at 9 bases. The CDR3 has 15 residues. Germline assignment: CDR1 SGDLS and CDR2 YYNGEE. Germline trimming cut 0 bases from V and 6 bases from J; bases unmatched to any gene: 4. The DNA for the CDR3 is TGTGCCAGCAGCGTAGGACAGGGGGGATTTCAGCCCCAGCATTTT. Amino acids: CASSVGQGGFQPQHF.

The rearrangement links TRBV10-1 to TRBJ1-1; 7 nucleotides agree with TRBD1. The length of the CDR3 is 14 residues. The junction had 4 bases not matched to a gene; V was cut back by 5 bases and J by 1 base. Germline CDR1 is WNHNN and CDR2 is SYGVQD (reference sequence). CDR3 coding DNA: TGCGCCAGCAGTCCCGGACAGGCGAACACTGAAGCTTTCTTT. As protein: CASSPGQANTEAFF.

V is TRBV7-6 and J is TRBJ1-5; weak D call: TRBD1 (5 bases). The CDR3 runs to 13 residues. V gave up 4 bases and J gave up 6 bases, with 10 bases separating them. Germline V gene lookup returns CDR1 SGHVS and CDR2 FNYEAQ. CDR3 protein: CASSSTAIQPQHF. CDR3 sequence (DNA): TGTGCCAGCAGCTCGACAGCAATTCAGCCCCAGCATTTT. Drawing the rest from reference TRBV7-6 and TRBJ1-5, the complete variable domain is GAGVSQSPRYKVTKRGQDVALRCDPISGHVSLYWYRQALGQGPEFLTYFNYEAQQDKSGLPNDRFSAERPEGSISTLTIQRTEQRDSAMYRCASSSTAIQPQHFGDGTRLSIL.

This sequence joins TRBV2 and TRBJ2-6, with a weak D call TRBD2 (5 bases). The V gene's germline CDR1 is SNHLY and CDR2 FYNNEI. The CDR3 totals 14 residues. V lost 6 bases and J 4 bases, leaving 10 bases between the germline ends. CDR3 sequence reads: CASRRDMGANVLTF. For the CDR3, the DNA is TGTGCCAGCAGGAGGGATATGGGGGCCAACGTCCTGACTTTC.